Presented here are 14 T cell receptor beta chains from one specimen sequenced in a study of breast tumors, draining lymph nodes, adjacent tissues. TCRdb re-derived calls from the multiplex PCR reads in MiXCR, one entry per CDR3 protein. The sample yields some 140,000 distinct CDR3 sequences, 20% to 25% seen once. Breast cancer patients provided tissue from their axillary draining lymph nodes. The material sequenced was axillary lymph node tissue. The origin of the receptors is a female donor with breast cancer. Some clones in this sample may be carry-over from other donors' samples.

This clonotype was recorded at least ten times. The chain employs TRBV5-5 and TRBJ2-1; 11 positions match TRBD2. In germline, CDR1 is SGHKS, CDR2 YYEKEE (reference sequence). The CDR3 is 15 residues long. V was clipped by 4 bases and J by 8 bases; unmatched bases: 8. The CDR3 spells CASSILAGELDEQFF. CDR3 coding DNA: TGTGCCAGCAGCATACTAGCGGGAGAGTTAGATGAGCAGTTCTTC.

In its sample, this clonotype was seen many times. This rearrangement joins TRBV9 to TRBJ2-1, with 7 bases lining up with TRBD2. Germline assignment: CDR1 SGDLS and CDR2 YYNGEE. Losses at the gene ends were 6 bases for V and 5 bases for J; bases not matched to a gene: 11. The CDR3 spans 15 residues. The chain's CDR3 is CASTKGGRANNEQFF. The CDR3 coding sequence is TGTGCCAGCACCAAGGGTGGGAGGGCTAACAATGAGCAGTTCTTC.

The chain joins TRBV19 to TRBJ2-5, with D perhaps assigned TRBD1 or TRBD2 (5 bases each). Trimming took off 7 bases at V and 2 bases at J, with 14 bases between the two ends. The germline V gene encodes CDR1 LNHDA and CDR2 SQIVND (reference sequence). This CDR3 has 14 amino acids. CDR3 DNA sequence: TGTGCCAGTACGGGGACCCCGGGGCAAGAGACCCAGTACTTC. Protein sequence: CASTGTPGQETQYF.

On this clonotype itself: A read error is possible here, since a much larger clone lies one base away. The rearrangement uses TRBV6-1 and TRBJ2-1, with D unresolved. V shed 5 bases and J shed 8 bases, with 10 bases lying between them. The CDR3 totals 12 residues. Per the germline V gene, CDR1 is MNHNS and CDR2 is SASEGT. Here the CDR3 reads CASSSVVDEQFF. CDR3 coding DNA: TGTGCCAGCAGTTCTGTGGTCGATGAGCAGTTCTTC.

This clonotype was detected a few times. Germline is not matched at one junction end, which may reflect a read error. The genes are TRBV9 and TRBJ2-4, with D perhaps TRBD1 or TRBD2 (5 bases each). The CDR3 totals 15 residues. CDR1 is SGDLS and CDR2 is YYNGEE in the germline V gene. The CDR3, as DNA: TGTGCCAGCAGCCCCCAGTCCGGGGCCAAAAATATTCAGTACTTC. It codes for CASSPQSGAKNIQYF.

Turning to this clonotype: This may arise from a read error, as a much more abundant clone is one base away. The rearrangement joins TRBV7-3 to TRBJ2-5; possibly TRBD1 for D (5 bases). Germline values: CDR1 SGHTA, CDR2 FQGTGA. V dropped 2 bases and J dropped 3 bases, with 13 bases sitting between them. The length of the CDR3 is 15 residues. Written as DNA, the CDR3 is TGTGCCAGCAGCTTAGGGCTAGGCAGGGAAGAGACCCAGTACTTC. It encodes CASSLGLGREETQYF.

As to this clonotype: This may come from a read error, since a much larger clone is one base off. Given the absence of the conserved phenylalanine or tryptophan at the CDR3 end, a read error is likely. This chain connects TRBV19 to TRBJ2-5; D may be TRBD2 (6 bases). There are 15 residues in the CDR3. Trimming left V 5 bases short and J 4 bases short, with 17 bases between. Germline V CDR1 and CDR2: LNHDA, SQIVND (reference sequence). CDR3 bases: TGTGCCAGTAGTCCGGAGGGCAGGGCTGCAGAGACCCAGTACTCC. Amino acid sequence: CASSPEGRAAETQYS.

As regards this clonotype: This could be a read error, since a much larger clone is one nucleotide away. The chain is built from TRBV19 and TRBJ2-3, with TRBD1 matching 7 bases. CDR1 and CDR2 from the germline V gene are LNHDA and SQIVND (reference sequence). The CDR3 extends over 12 amino acids. The CDR3 region has the DNA TGTGCCAGTGGGACAGCCACAGTTACGCAGTATTTT. Protein product: CASGTATVTQYF.

This clonotype was counted ten times or more. The chain combines TRBV14 with TRBJ2-3; the match to TRBD1 covers 10 bases. Germline assignment: CDR1 SGHDN and CDR2 FVKESK. The V segment lost 0 bases and the J segment 10 bases; nucleotides outside the gene matches: 7. The CDR3 is made up of 15 amino acids. CDR3 DNA sequence: TGTGCCAGCAGCCAAGACGGGACAGGGGCTAGGGCGCAGTATTTT. Its translation is CASSQDGTGARAQYF.

In this sample, this clonotype turned up many times. V and J are TRBV2 and TRBJ2-6; 7 bases fit TRBD1. Germline values: CDR1 SNHLY, CDR2 FYNNEI. This CDR3 has 17 residues. The J segment lost 0 bases and the V segment lost 6 bases, leaving 8 bases of the junction unmatched. Here the CDR3 reads CASRAGTASSGANVLTF. In nucleotides, the CDR3 is TGTGCCAGCAGGGCCGGGACAGCGTCCTCTGGGGCCAACGTCCTGACTTTC.

This clonotype showed up many times. The chain joins TRBV14 to TRBJ2-2, with TRBD2 matching 10 bases. CDR1 is SGHDN, CDR2 FVKESK, per germline. V lost 0 bases to trimming and J lost 10 bases; unmatched junction nucleotides: 5. The CDR3 has 15 amino acids. The CDR3 DNA sequence: TGTGCCAGCAGCCAAGATCTAGCGGGAGACGTGGAGCTGTTTTTT. Protein product: CASSQDLAGDVELFF.

The genes are TRBV28 and TRBJ2-5; D is possibly TRBD1 (6 bases). The V gene lost 7 bases and the J gene lost 2 bases, with 17 bases spanning the gap. This CDR3 region has 15 residues. Per the germline V gene, CDR1 is MDHEN and CDR2 is SYDVKM. DNA for the CDR3: TGTGCCAGCACCCTTGGAGTGGGGGCTCAAGAGACCCAGTACTTC. It specifies CASTLGVGAQETQYF.

The chain has TRBV30 and TRBJ2-2; TRBD2 might be the D (6 bases). The CDR3 contains 16 residues. Germline-derived CDR1 and CDR2 are GTSNPN and SVGIG (reference sequence). V lost 0 bases, J lost 2 bases, and 13 bases lay in between. The CDR3 nucleotides read TGTGCCTGGAGTGTACTTGGACTACAAAACACCGGGGAGCTGTTTTTT. Its protein product is CAWSVLGLQNTGELFF.

As regards this clonotype: This sequence may be a read error, since a much larger clone differs from it by one base. The genes are TRBV7-8 and TRBJ2-6, with a weak D call TRBD1 (5 bases). Germline loops: CDR1 SGHVS, CDR2 FQNEAQ. The CDR3 loop spans 15 amino acids. Between the trimmed V and J ends, which lost 5 bases and 6 bases, there was a span of 14 bases. The chain's CDR3 is CASSPRSGKANVLTF. Written as DNA, the CDR3 is TGTGCCAGCAGCCCCCGGTCAGGGAAGGCCAACGTCCTGACTTTC.